Below, 2 T cell receptor beta chains from the same sample are listed, as sequenced in a study of T cell responses to AZD1222 COVID-19 vaccine. Generated by immunoSEQ multiplex PCR, the TCRdb table keeps only in-frame clones and is missing some. This table has 140,000 to 150,000 clones, about 90% appearing once. The source material was peripheral blood, sampled on day 0 of AZD1222 vaccination. The receptor source for this set is an adult in good health.

The CDR3 spells CASSYGGGRSYEQYF. DNA for the CDR3: TGTGCCAGCAGTTATGGGGGGGGCCGCTCCTACGAGCAGTACTTC. This chain uses TRBV6-2 or TRBV6-3 with TRBJ2-7; the D gene is possibly TRBD2 (7 bases). V lost 3 bases, J lost 0 bases, and 12 bases lay in between. Germline lookup yields CDR1 MNHEY and CDR2 SVGEGT. CDR3 length equals 15 residues.

This chain joins TRBV2 and TRBJ1-6; TRBD1 matches 9 bases. The CDR3 totals 21 residues. Germline CDR1 and CDR2: SNHLY and FYNNEI. CDR3 residues: CAIKRGTGKPPKNSYNSPLHF. CDR3 DNA sequence: TGTGCGATAAAAAGGGGGACAGGGAAACCACCCAAAAACTCCTATAATTCACCCCTCCACTTT. The complete variable domain, with remaining parts taken from reference TRBV2 and TRBJ1-6, reads EPEVTQTPSHQVTQMGQEVILRCVPISNHLYFYWYRQILGQKVEFLVSFYNNEISEKSEIFDDQFSVERPDGSNFTLKIRSTKLEDSAMYFCAIKRGTGKPPKNSYNSPLHFGNGTRLTVT.